This T cell receptor beta chain appears in the sequencing data of a study of cytomegalovirus exposure and HLA in healthy donors. Findings and limits, study-wide: Several V segments, TRBV6-2 and TRBV6-3 among them, could not be told apart and were dropped.

All the people who gave samples were healthy bone marrow donors. Per the germline V gene, CDR1 is LNHDA and CDR2 is SQIVND (reference sequence). The CDR3 contains 13 residues. V was shortened by 4 bases and J by 6 bases, with 10 bases between the two germline ends. Comments on this clone: Its antigen is not identified.

60 Vbeta and 13 Jbeta primers were used in PCR. This table comes from immunoSEQ multiplex PCR, and its TCRdb copy is limited to in-frame clones, with some not included. The repertoire holds fewer than 250,000 clones, with approximately 70% as singletons. V and J are TRBV19 and TRBJ2-1, with D tentatively TRBD2 (5 bases). The sequenced sample was PBMCs. The source of this sequence is a woman between 25 and 40 years old in good health and CMV-seropositive. CDR3 sequence (DNA): TGTGCCAGTAGTAGCGGGCCGGTCAATGAGCAGTTCTTC. This translates into CASSSGPVNEQFF.